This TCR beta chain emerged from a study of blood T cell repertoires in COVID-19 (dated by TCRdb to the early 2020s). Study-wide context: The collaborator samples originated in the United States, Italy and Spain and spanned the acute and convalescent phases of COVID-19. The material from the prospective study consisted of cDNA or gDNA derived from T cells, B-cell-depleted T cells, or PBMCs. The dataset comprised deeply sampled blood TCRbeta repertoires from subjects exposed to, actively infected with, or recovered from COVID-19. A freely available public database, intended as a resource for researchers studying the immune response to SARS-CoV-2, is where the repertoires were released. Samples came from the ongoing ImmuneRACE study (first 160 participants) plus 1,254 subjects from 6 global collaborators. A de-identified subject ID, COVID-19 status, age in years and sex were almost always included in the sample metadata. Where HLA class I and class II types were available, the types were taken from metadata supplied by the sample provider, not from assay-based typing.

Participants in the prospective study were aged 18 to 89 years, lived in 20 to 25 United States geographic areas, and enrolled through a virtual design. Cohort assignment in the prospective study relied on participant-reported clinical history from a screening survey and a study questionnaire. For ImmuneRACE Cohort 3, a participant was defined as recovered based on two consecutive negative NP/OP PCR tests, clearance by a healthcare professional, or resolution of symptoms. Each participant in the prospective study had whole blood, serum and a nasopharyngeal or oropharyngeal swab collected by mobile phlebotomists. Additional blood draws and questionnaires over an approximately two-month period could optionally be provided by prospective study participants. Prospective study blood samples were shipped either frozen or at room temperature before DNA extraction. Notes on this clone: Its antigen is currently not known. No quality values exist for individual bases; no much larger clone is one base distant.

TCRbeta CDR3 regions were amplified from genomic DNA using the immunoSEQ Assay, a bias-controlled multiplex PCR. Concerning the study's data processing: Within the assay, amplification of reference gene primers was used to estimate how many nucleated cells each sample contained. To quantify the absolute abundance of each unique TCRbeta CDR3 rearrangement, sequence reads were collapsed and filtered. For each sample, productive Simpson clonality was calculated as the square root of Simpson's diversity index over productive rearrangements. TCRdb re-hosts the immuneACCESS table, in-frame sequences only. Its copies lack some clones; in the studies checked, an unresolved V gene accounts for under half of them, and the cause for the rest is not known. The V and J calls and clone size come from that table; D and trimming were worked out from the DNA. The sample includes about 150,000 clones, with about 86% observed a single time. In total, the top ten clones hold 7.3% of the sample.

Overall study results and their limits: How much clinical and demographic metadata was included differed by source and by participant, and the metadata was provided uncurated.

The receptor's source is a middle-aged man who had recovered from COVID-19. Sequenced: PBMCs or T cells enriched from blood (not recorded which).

Here the CDR3 is given as CASSFGQTREGTIYF. The sequence in DNA is TGTGCCAGCAGCTTCGGTCAAACCCGAGAGGGCACCATATATTTT. The chain couples TRBV7-9 to TRBJ1-3; a confident D gene designation cannot be given. The germline V gene (reference sequence) sets CDR1 to SEHNR and CDR2 to FQNEAQ. The cysteine opens and the phenylalanine closes a CDR3 of 15 amino acids. CDR3 DNA only is kept here, 45 bases in frame from base 1. Trimming removed 3 bases from V and 9 bases from J, leaving 18 bases between the germline ends.